These 5 T cell receptor beta chains were all obtained from the same sample, sequenced in a study of blood T cell repertoires in COVID-19. Sequencing used immunoSEQ multiplex PCR; TCRdb keeps in-frame clones, though not all of them. Of 200,000 to 250,000 clones in the sample, about 80% were seen once. The sequenced sample was PBMCs or T cells enriched from blood (not recorded which). The receptor source for this set is a man aged 55 to 69 who had recovered from COVID-19.

The V and J genes are TRBV19 and TRBJ2-7; TRBD2 might be the D (5 bases). The CDR3 loop spans 15 amino acids. Between the trimmed V and J ends, which lost 3 bases and 0 bases, there was a span of 12 bases. Germline assignment: CDR1 LNHDA and CDR2 SQIVND (reference sequence). The DNA for the CDR3 is TGTGCCAGTAGTATCACCTTCGGAGGCTCCTACGAGCAGTACTTC. It is translated as CASSITFGGSYEQYF.

This chain joins TRBV30 and TRBJ2-5, with 9 positions matching TRBD1. The ends lost 4 bases at V and 4 bases at J; junction bases unmatched: 7. CDR3 size: 14 residues. Germline V gene lookup returns CDR1 GTSNPN and CDR2 SVGIG (reference sequence). Written as DNA, the CDR3 is TGTGCCTGGAACCCAGGGACAGGGAGAGAGACCCAGTACTTC. It is translated as CAWNPGTGRETQYF.

The CDR3 loop reads CASSLEQMNTEAFF. CDR3 nucleotides: TGTGCCAGCAGCTTGGAACAGATGAACACTGAAGCTTTCTTT. The rearrangement joins TRBV5-4 to TRBJ1-1; D unresolved. Germline V CDR1 and CDR2: SGHNT, YYREEE (reference sequence). The CDR3 is 14 residues long. V lost 0 bases and J lost 0, with 6 bases in between.

The genes are TRBV20-1 and TRBJ2-7, with D unresolved. V was cut by 3 bases and J by 3 bases, with 12 bases left in between. From germline, CDR1 is DFQATT and CDR2 SNEGSKA (reference sequence). This CDR3 has 13 amino acids. The CDR3 nucleotides are TGCAGTGCTAGTTACTCGTACGGCTACGAGCAGTACTTC. Protein product: CSASYSYGYEQYF.

The chain joins TRBV14 to TRBJ2-1, with D hard to call. The V end lost 7 bases, the J end lost 5 bases, and 12 bases lay between the germline ends. The CDR3 is 13 amino acids. CDR1 and CDR2 (germline): SGHDN, FVKESK. The CDR3 loop reads CASNPLRDNEQFF. The DNA of the CDR3 is TGTGCCAGCAACCCTCTCCGGGACAATGAGCAGTTCTTC. The full variable domain, in which reference TRBV14 and TRBJ2-1 provide the parts outside the CDR3, is EAGVTQFPSHSVIEKGQTVTLRCDPISGHDNLYWYRRVMGKEIKFLLHFVKESKQDESGMPNNRFLAERTGGTYSTLKVQPAELEDSGVYFCASNPLRDNEQFFGPGTRLTVL.